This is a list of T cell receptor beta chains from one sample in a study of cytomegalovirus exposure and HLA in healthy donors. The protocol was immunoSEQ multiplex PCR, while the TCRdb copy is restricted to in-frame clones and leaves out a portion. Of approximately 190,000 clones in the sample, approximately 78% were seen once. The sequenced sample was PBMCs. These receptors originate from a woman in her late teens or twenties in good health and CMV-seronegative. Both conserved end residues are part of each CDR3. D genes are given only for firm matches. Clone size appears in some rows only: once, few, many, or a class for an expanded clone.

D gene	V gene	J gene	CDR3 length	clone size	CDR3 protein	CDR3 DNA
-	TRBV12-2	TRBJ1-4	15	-	CASRGQQGRWEKLFF	TGTGCAAGTCGCGGACAACAGGGACGTTGGGAAAAACTGTTTTTT
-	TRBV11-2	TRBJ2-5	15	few	CASSLVHNPQETQYF	TGTGCCAGCAGCTTAGTCCACAATCCCCAAGAGACCCAGTACTTC
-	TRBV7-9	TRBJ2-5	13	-	CASSLPPGETQYF	TGTGCCAGCAGCTTACCCCCGGGGGAGACCCAGTACTTC
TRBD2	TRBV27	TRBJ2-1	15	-	CASSFSLAGSNEQFF	TGTGCCAGCAGTTTCTCACTAGCGGGGTCAAATGAGCAGTTCTTC
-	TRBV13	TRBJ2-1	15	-	CASSLGGQIYNEQFF	TGTGCCAGCAGCTTAGGGGGGCAGATCTACAATGAGCAGTTCTTC
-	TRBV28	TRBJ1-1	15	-	CASSLYTGQLVEAFF	TGTGCCAGCAGTTTATACACGGGTCAACTTGTTGAAGCTTTCTTT
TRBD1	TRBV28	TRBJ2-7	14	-	CASSWDRGSYEQYF	TGTGCCAGCAGTTGGGACAGGGGGTCCTACGAGCAGTACTTC
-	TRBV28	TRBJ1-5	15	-	CASSAAGGGNQPQHF	TGTGCCAGCAGTGCCGCGGGGGGGGGCAATCAGCCCCAGCATTTT
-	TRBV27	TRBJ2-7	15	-	CASSFGVGGTYEQYF	TGTGCCAGCAGTTTTGGAGTTGGGGGGACCTACGAGCAGTACTTC
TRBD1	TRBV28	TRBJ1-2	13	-	CASIDRANYGYTF	TGTGCCAGCATCGACAGGGCTAACTATGGCTACACCTTC
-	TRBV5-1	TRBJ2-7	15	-	CASSTGGFQSYEQYF	TGCGCCAGCAGCACGGGGGGCTTTCAGTCCTACGAGCAGTACTTC
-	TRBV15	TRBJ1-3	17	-	CATSRDLAGIPGNTIYF	TGTGCCACCAGCAGAGATCTTGCAGGCATTCCTGGAAACACCATATATTTT
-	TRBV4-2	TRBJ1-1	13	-	CASSQERGTEAFF	TGTGCCAGCAGCCAAGAGAGAGGAACTGAAGCTTTCTTT
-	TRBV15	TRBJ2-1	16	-	CATSRYRASLYNEQFF	TGTGCCACCAGCCGCTACAGGGCTAGTCTCTACAATGAGCAGTTCTTC
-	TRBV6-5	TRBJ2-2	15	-	CASSSLGQYTGELFF	TGTGCCAGCAGTTCCCTAGGACAGTACACCGGGGAGCTGTTTTTT
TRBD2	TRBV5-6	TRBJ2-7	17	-	CASSLARASGLSYEQYF	TGTGCCAGCAGCTTGGCCCGGGCTAGCGGACTCTCCTACGAGCAGTACTTC
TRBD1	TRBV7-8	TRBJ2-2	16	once	CASSLTSGGYTGELFF	TGTGCCAGCAGCTTAACGTCAGGGGGCTACACCGGGGAGCTGTTTTTT
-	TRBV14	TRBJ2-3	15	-	CASSQIGASTDTQYF	TGTGCCAGCAGCCAAATTGGGGCTTCCACAGATACGCAGTATTTT
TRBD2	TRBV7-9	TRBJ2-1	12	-	CATGGLYNEQFF	TGTGCCACGGGGGGTTTATACAATGAGCAGTTCTTC
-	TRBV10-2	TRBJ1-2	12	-	CAIQDSNYGYTF	TGCGCCATCCAGGACAGTAACTATGGCTACACCTTC
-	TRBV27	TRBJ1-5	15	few	CASKLLSGSNQPQHF	TGTGCCAGCAAGCTTTTATCGGGGAGCAATCAGCCCCAGCATTTT
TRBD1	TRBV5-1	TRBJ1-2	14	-	CASSLGRDRDGYTF	TGCGCCAGCAGCTTGGGAAGGGACAGGGATGGCTACACCTTC
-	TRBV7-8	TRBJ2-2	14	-	CASSWTGNTGELFF	TGTGCCAGCAGCTGGACTGGAAACACCGGGGAGCTGTTTTTT
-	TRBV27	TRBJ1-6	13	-	CASSLRDNSPLHF	TGTGCCAGCAGTTTACGGGATAATTCACCCCTCCACTTT
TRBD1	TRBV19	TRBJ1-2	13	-	CASSLTGVNGYTF	TGTGCCAGTAGTCTTACAGGGGTCAACGGCTACACCTTC
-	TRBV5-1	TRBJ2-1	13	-	CASSFDGIDEQFF	TGCGCCAGCAGCTTCGACGGGATAGATGAGCAGTTCTTC
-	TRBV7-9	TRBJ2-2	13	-	CASSFTGTGELFF	TGTGCCAGCAGCTTTACAGGGACCGGGGAGCTGTTTTTT
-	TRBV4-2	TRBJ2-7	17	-	CASSQEGAGGFLSEQYF	TGTGCCAGCAGCCAAGAGGGGGCAGGCGGTTTCCTAAGCGAGCAGTACTTC
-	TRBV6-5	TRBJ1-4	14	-	CASSYDRGNEKLFF	TGTGCCAGCAGTTACGATCGGGGTAATGAAAAACTGTTTTTT
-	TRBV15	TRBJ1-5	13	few	CATSATRGQPQHF	TGTGCCACCAGTGCAACCCGGGGTCAGCCCCAGCATTTT
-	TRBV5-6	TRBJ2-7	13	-	CASSLGAPREQYF	TGTGCCAGCAGCTTGGGGGCCCCACGCGAGCAGTACTTC
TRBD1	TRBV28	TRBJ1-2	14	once	CASREGTGGGGYAF	TGTGCCAGCAGAGAAGGGACAGGGGGAGGAGGCTACGCCTTC
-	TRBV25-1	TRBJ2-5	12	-	CASSVTSETQYF	TGTGCCAGCAGTGTAACTAGCGAGACCCAGTACTTC
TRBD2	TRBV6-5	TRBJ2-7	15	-	CASSYGTSGTYEQYF	TGTGCCAGCAGTTACGGGACTAGCGGGACCTACGAGCAGTACTTC
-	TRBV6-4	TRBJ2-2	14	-	CASSELTNTGELFF	TGTGCCAGCAGTGAACTAACGAACACCGGGGAGCTGTTTTTT